The 25 T cell receptor beta chains presented below share a single source sample, sequenced in a study of T cells in Graves' hyperthyroidism and ophthalmopathy (dated by TCRdb to between 2018 and 2020). The receptor library was made with multiplex PCR. The instrument given in TCRdb is Illumina HiSeq 2000. TCR beta CDR3 regions were amplified from RNA transcripts. For the first round of RT-PCR on the TCR CDR3, the HTBI primer set was used together with the Qiagen OneStep RT-PCR kit. The raw public data were reprocessed by TCRdb itself: fastp quality trimming at Q25, MiXCR clonotype calling, in-frame beta chains only. A single entry per CDR3 protein holds the most common genes and DNA from its merged rows. The sample has around 400,000 distinct CDR3 sequences on record, 13% of them singletons. The ten largest make up roughly 9.2% of the sample. Sequencing was performed on blood. The source is a woman aged 18 to 35 with Graves' hyperthyroidism.

This clonotype has a count of ten or more. The V call is TRBV19, the J call TRBJ2-1; a possible D gene is TRBD1 (6 bases). The CDR3 loop spans 15 amino acids. V was cut by 6 bases and J by 6 bases, with 18 bases left in between. Per the germline V gene, CDR1 is LNHDA and CDR2 is SQIVND (reference sequence). The CDR3 protein is CASRRTGPSPNEQFF. Written as DNA, the CDR3 is TGTGCCAGTAGGAGAACAGGGCCTTCACCCAATGAGCAGTTCTTC.

This clonotype came up many times. J is TRBJ1-2 and V is TRBV9; D is possibly TRBD1 (6 bases). With 3 bases removed from V and 6 bases from J, the gap between germline ends came to 12 bases. This CDR3 is 13 amino acids long. Per the germline V gene, CDR1 is SGDLS and CDR2 is YYNGEE. CDR3 sequence: CASSAQGNHGYTF. CDR3 in DNA: TGTGCCAGCAGCGCACAGGGAAATCATGGCTACACCTTC.

At least ten counts were recorded for this clonotype. V usage is TRBV2 and J usage is TRBJ1-1; D call uncertain. CDR3 length: 13 amino acids. In germline, CDR1 is SNHLY, CDR2 FYNNEI. Trimming left V 1 base short and J 1 base short, with 4 bases between. CDR3: CASSEETNTEAFF. The CDR3 nucleotides are TGTGCCAGCAGTGAAGAGACGAACACTGAAGCTTTCTTT.

This clonotype was observed at least ten times. The V and J genes are TRBV30 and TRBJ1-2; 7 bases fit TRBD1. Germline V CDR1 and CDR2: GTSNPN, SVGIG (reference sequence). V lost 0 bases, J lost 5 bases, and 3 bases stayed unmatched. The CDR3 has 13 residues. CDR3 loop: CAWSVAGGYGYTF. The CDR3 DNA is TGTGCCTGGAGTGTGGCAGGGGGATATGGCTACACCTTC. Full variable domain (rest looked up from reference TRBV30 and TRBJ1-2): SQTIHQWPATLVQPVGSPLSLECTVEGTSNPNLYWYRQAAGRGLQLLFYSVGIGQISSEVPQNLSASRPQDRQFILSSKKLLLSDSGFYLCAWSVAGGYGYTFGSGTRLTVV.

The table lists this clonotype with many counts. The V and J genes are TRBV7-8 and TRBJ2-3; 7 bases are shared with TRBD1. Germline trimming cut 5 bases from V and 1 base from J; bases unmatched to any gene: 15. CDR3 length: 18 residues. Looked up from germline, CDR1 is SGHVS and CDR2 is FQNEAQ. The CDR3 DNA reads as TGTGCCAGCAGCGGGCGGACAGGAATGTCGTCCCGCACAGATACGCAGTATTTT. Encoded protein: CASSGRTGMSSRTDTQYF.

In this sample, this clonotype turned up many times. The chain uses TRBV28 and TRBJ1-6, with D maybe TRBD1 (6 bases). This CDR3 is 14 amino acids long. V lost 6 bases to trimming and J lost 14 bases, with 20 bases between them. Germline CDR1 and CDR2: MDHEN and SYDVKM. Written as DNA, the CDR3 is TGTGCCAGCAGGCTAGGGGGGGACACGCCGACCCTCCACTTT. This codes for CASRLGGDTPTLHF. The full variable domain, rest sourced from reference TRBV28 and TRBJ1-6, is DVKVTQSSRYLVKRTGEKVFLECVQDMDHENMFWYRQDPGLGLRLIYFSYDVKMKEKGDIPEGYSVSREKKERFSLILESASTNQTSMYLCASRLGGDTPTLHFGNGTRLTVT.

Concerning this clonotype itself: A much larger clonotype is one base distant, so this may be a read error. V and J are TRBV20-1 and TRBJ2-1; the D gene is possibly TRBD1 (6 bases). This CDR3 has 15 amino acids. Germline V lookup: CDR1 DFQATT, CDR2 SNEGSKA (reference sequence). CDR3 residues: CSASPPGVTYNERFF. The CDR3 bases are TGCAGTGCTAGTCCCCCAGGGGTCACCTACAATGAGCGGTTCTTC.

The rearrangement links TRBV2 to TRBJ2-7; TRBD2 is a possible D gene (6 bases). Germline V gene lookup returns CDR1 SNHLY and CDR2 FYNNEI. The CDR3 has 13 residues. Trimming removed 8 bases at V and 5 bases at J, with 16 bases between. The CDR3 loop reads CASHGTLLDEQYF. The CDR3 bases are TGTGCCAGCCATGGGACTTTGTTGGACGAGCAGTACTTC.

This clonotype was seen repeatedly, ten times or more. This sequence joins TRBV20-1 and TRBJ2-5; 9 positions match TRBD2. This CDR3 has 12 amino acids. J lost 5 bases, V lost 6 bases, and 4 bases had no gene match. Germline V CDR1 and CDR2: DFQATT, SNEGSKA (reference sequence). The chain's CDR3 is CSAAGGRETQYF. The CDR3, as DNA: TGCAGTGCCGCGGGGGGGCGGGAGACCCAGTACTTC.

This clonotype was observed a handful of times. The gene calls are TRBV13 and TRBJ2-7, with D perhaps assigned TRBD1 or TRBD2 (5 bases each). The CDR3 runs to 16 residues. Trimming removed 2 bases from V and 0 bases from J, with 14 bases in between. Germline V gives CDR1 PRHDT, CDR2 FYEKMQ (reference sequence). In DNA, the CDR3 is TGTGCCAGCAGCTTAAGGGGCCTAGCTGCCTCCTACGAGCAGTACTTC. It codes for CASSLRGLAASYEQYF.

This clonotype was observed many times. The chain carries TRBV20-1 and TRBJ2-3; TRBD2 aligns across 8 bases. Germline V gene lookup returns CDR1 DFQATT and CDR2 SNEGSKA (reference sequence). The CDR3 has 14 amino acids. J gave up 5 bases and V 6 bases, and 10 bases lay outside the gene matches. The CDR3 protein is CSADPGLGVDTQYF. Here the CDR3 DNA reads TGCAGTGCAGATCCGGGACTAGGTGTAGATACGCAGTATTTT.

The table lists this clonotype with many counts. V and J are TRBV5-1 and TRBJ2-1; D could derive from TRBD1 or TRBD2 (5 bases each). Germline assignment: CDR1 SGHRS and CDR2 YFSETQ. The CDR3 runs to 13 residues. Trimming left V 5 bases short and J 5 bases short, with 11 bases between. The CDR3 coding sequence is TGCGCCAGCAGAAAAGGGGAGAACAATGAGCAGTTCTTC. Residues: CASRKGENNEQFF.

This clonotype came up a few times. The chain carries TRBV5-6 and TRBJ1-5; D is uncertain. V was pared by 4 bases and J by 5 bases, with 13 bases between. The CDR3 runs 14 residues. Germline CDR1 reads SGHDT; CDR2 reads YYEEEE. In DNA form, the CDR3 reads TGTGCCAGCAGCCGTGGAATAACCCATCAGCCCCAGCATTTT. This translates into CASSRGITHQPQHF.

This clonotype was seen a handful of times. The chain carries TRBV7-2 and TRBJ2-2, with 10 bases aligning to TRBD1. CDR1 SGHTA and CDR2 FQGNSA come from the germline V gene. This CDR3 contains 16 residues. Trimming took 5 bases from V and 5 from J; bases not matched to a gene: 8. This chain's CDR3 is CASSRSRTGGTGELFF. In DNA, the CDR3 is TGTGCCAGCAGCCGGAGCCGGACAGGGGGGACCGGGGAGCTGTTTTTT. The full variable domain, its missing parts supplied by reference TRBV7-2 and TRBJ2-2, is GAGVSQSPSNKVTEKGKDVELRCDPISGHTALYWYRQSLGQGLEFLIYFQGNSAPDKSGLPSDRFSAERTGGSVSTLTIQRTQQEDSAVYLCASSRSRTGGTGELFFGEGSRLTVL.

This clonotype was picked up many times. V and J are TRBV9 and TRBJ1-5, with D unclear. CDR3 length equals 13 residues. V lost 0 bases, J lost 3 bases, and 4 bases lay in between. CDR1 SGDLS and CDR2 YYNGEE come from the germline V gene. The CDR3 spells CASSVDINQPQHF. Written as DNA, the CDR3 is TGTGCCAGCAGCGTAGATATCAATCAGCCCCAGCATTTT.

The V gene is TRBV7-8, the J gene TRBJ1-1; TRBD1 is a possible D gene (5 bases). CDR3 size: 14 residues. Trimming pared 4 bases from V and 6 bases from J, leaving 15 bases between. In germline, CDR1 is SGHVS, CDR2 FQNEAQ. The CDR3 is CASSSLTAKPEAFF. CDR3 nucleotide sequence: TGTGCCAGCAGCTCACTGACAGCTAAACCTGAAGCTTTCTTT. The entire variable domain, with the rest obtained from reference TRBV7-8 and TRBJ1-1, is as follows: GAGVSQSPRYKVAKRGQDVALRCDPISGHVSLFWYQQALGQGPEFLTYFQNEAQLDKSGLPSDRFFAERPEGSVSTLKIQRTQQEDSAVYLCASSSLTAKPEAFFGQGTRLTVV.

This clonotype was found many times. The chain joins TRBV20-1 to TRBJ2-2, with 9 bases that match TRBD1. There are 16 residues in the CDR3. V gave up 4 bases and J gave up 4 bases; unmatched junction bases: 10. From germline, CDR1 is DFQATT and CDR2 SNEGSKA (reference sequence). This CDR3 reads CSATSGTGISTGELFF. In DNA form, the CDR3 reads TGCAGTGCTACCTCCGGGACAGGGATTTCCACCGGGGAGCTGTTTTTT.

This clonotype was counted ten times or more. V usage is TRBV28 and J usage is TRBJ2-1; D is unclear. The CDR3 length is 17 residues. Germline CDR1 and CDR2: MDHEN and SYDVKM. V was shortened by 2 bases and J by 2 bases, with 16 bases between the two germline ends. CDR3 residues: CASSLLLQSGTYNEQFF. The CDR3 DNA reads as TGTGCCAGCAGTTTACTTCTACAGTCAGGCACCTACAATGAGCAGTTCTTC.

The chain is built from TRBV6-1 and TRBJ2-7; no clear D gene. V shed 6 bases and J shed 3 bases, with 12 bases lying between them. CDR1 MNHNS and CDR2 SASEGT come from the germline V gene. CDR3 length: 13 residues. This CDR3 is CASRPDDHYEQYF. Here the CDR3 DNA reads TGTGCCAGCAGGCCCGACGACCACTACGAGCAGTACTTC.

This clonotype showed up just a few times. This rearrangement joins TRBV7-9 to TRBJ2-2, with D unclear. Trimming removed 1 base at V and 2 bases at J, with 11 bases between. The CDR3 sequence is 16 residues long. The V gene's germline CDR1 is SEHNR and CDR2 FQNEAQ (reference sequence). The CDR3 loop reads CASSLVRPSNTGELFF. The CDR3 DNA is TGTGCCAGCAGCTTAGTTAGGCCGAGTAACACCGGGGAGCTGTTTTTT.

In this sample, this clonotype turned up many times. The genes are TRBV20-1 and TRBJ2-1, with a possible D match to TRBD2 (7 bases). The germline V gene encodes CDR1 DFQATT and CDR2 SNEGSKA (reference sequence). Trimming left V 0 bases short and J 5 bases short, with 17 bases between. The CDR3 consists of 16 residues. The CDR3 region has the DNA TGCAGTGCTAGAGATTTAGTGAGGGGGGGCCACAATGAGCAGTTCTTC. It encodes CSARDLVRGGHNEQFF.

At least ten counts were recorded for this clonotype. This chain uses TRBV6-1 with TRBJ2-7, with 7 bases fitting TRBD1. The germline CDR1 and CDR2 sequences are MNHNS and SASEGT. V shed 5 bases and J 0 bases; nucleotides not matched to a gene: 13. The CDR3 runs to 17 residues. The chain's CDR3 is CASSSPSGTVSSYEQYF. CDR3 coding DNA: TGTGCCAGCAGTTCCCCTTCCGGGACAGTGAGCTCCTACGAGCAGTACTTC.

This clonotype was counted ten times or more. The V and J genes are TRBV6-1 and TRBJ2-7, with a tentative D call TRBD2 (5 bases). This CDR3 has 16 amino acids. V lost 4 bases and J lost 6, with 22 bases in between. Germline loops: CDR1 MNHNS, CDR2 SASEGT. The CDR3 loop is CASSGTRTQFLGEQYF. CDR3 DNA: TGTGCCAGCAGTGGAACTAGGACGCAATTCCTCGGCGAGCAGTACTTC.

As to this clonotype: A much larger clone lies a single base off, so this may be a read error. The chain recombines TRBV7-8 with TRBJ1-1; TRBD1 matches 7 bases. This CDR3 spans 15 amino acids. Germline loops: CDR1 SGHVS, CDR2 FQNEAQ. In DNA, the CDR3 is TGTGTCAGCAGCTCCCTGACAGGGCCGGGGACTGAAGCTTTCTTT. Its protein is CVSSSLTGPGTEAFF.

Only a few counts were recorded for this clonotype. The V gene is TRBV6-2 or TRBV6-3, the J gene TRBJ1-1; D unclear. V lost 8 bases and J 0 bases, leaving 16 bases between the germline ends. The V gene's germline CDR1 is MNHEY and CDR2 SVGEGT. The CDR3 loop spans 15 amino acids. CDR3 region: CASDNGEYMNTEAFF. Here the CDR3 DNA reads TGTGCCAGCGATAACGGGGAGTACATGAACACTGAAGCTTTCTTT.